Here is one T cell receptor beta chain with its context. Its antigen remains unknown. TCRdb keeps only in-frame clones here, not all; method: immunoSEQ multiplex PCR. The sample records 70,000 to 95,000 clones, about 90% being singletons. Patients had received no treatment within the previous three months. This sample is part of a study of resident and recirculating memory T cells in vitiligo. As for the study in general: Samples were epidermis from two lesional and two nonlesional sites, plus PBMCs. Whole-study findings and limits: Sequences differed between biopsy sites and patients, suggesting private specificity. No single dominant TCR clone appeared; lesion clonality varied.

The CDR3 spans 16 residues. V dropped 4 bases and J dropped 7; count of bases not matched to a gene: 12. Germline V CDR1 and CDR2: KGHSY, FQNENV. The TCR comes from a male donor with vitiligo. The V and J genes are TRBV16 and TRBJ1-4, with 7 nucleotides matching TRBD1. The source material was blood. CDR3 amino acids: CASSRRAFRGSEKLFF. The DNA of the CDR3 is TGTGCCAGCAGCCGCCGGGCGTTCAGGGGGAGTGAAAAACTGTTTTTT.